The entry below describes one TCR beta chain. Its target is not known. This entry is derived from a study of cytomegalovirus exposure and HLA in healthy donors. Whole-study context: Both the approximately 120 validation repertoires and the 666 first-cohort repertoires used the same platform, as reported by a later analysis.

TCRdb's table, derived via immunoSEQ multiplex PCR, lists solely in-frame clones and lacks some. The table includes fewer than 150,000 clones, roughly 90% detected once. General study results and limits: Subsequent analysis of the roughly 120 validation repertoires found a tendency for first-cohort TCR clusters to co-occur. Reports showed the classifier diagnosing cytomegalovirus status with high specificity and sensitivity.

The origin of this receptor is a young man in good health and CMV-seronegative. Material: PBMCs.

CDR3 sequence (DNA): TGCGCCAGCAGCTTGATCGCAGGGTTGGAGACCCAGTACTTC. Translated: CASSLIAGLETQYF. V gene TRBV5-1 combines with J gene TRBJ2-5; D may be TRBD1 (5 bases). Germline V gene sequence: CDR1 SGHRS, CDR2 YFSETQ. The CDR3 is 14 amino acids. The V end was cut by 1 base, the J end by 5 bases, with 12 bases between. The full variable domain, completed using reference TRBV5-1 and TRBJ2-5, is KAGVTQTPRYLIKTRGQQVTLSCSPISGHRSVSWYQQTPGQGLQFLFEYFSETQRNKGNFPGRFSGRQFSNSRSEMNVSTLELGDSALYLCASSLIAGLETQYFGPGTRLLVL.